Listed below are T cell receptor beta chains from one sample, sequenced in a study of graft-versus-host responses after intestinal transplantation. Assay used: immunoSEQ multiplex PCR; TCRdb lists only in-frame clones, some missing. The profile covers 43,000 or so clones, with roughly 93% appearing a single time and 5% to 7% taken by the ten largest. The material sequenced was PBMCs, taken about 800 days after a first intestinal transplant, on the day of a second. These receptors were obtained from a human patient who received an intestinal transplant, so some T cells may come from the graft donor. Each CDR3 is given with its conserved first and last residue. D genes are given only for firm matches. Clone size is given for some rows only: seen once, a few or many times, or a class if the clone is expanded.

v_call	d_call	clone_size	j_call	cdr3_aa	cdr3_nt
TRBV18	TRBD1	NA	TRBJ2-2	CASSPGQGDTGELFF	TGTGCCAGCTCACCGGGACAGGGTGACACCGGGGAGCTGTTTTTT
TRBV19	NA	NA	TRBJ1-2	CASSINEGTYGYTF	TGTGCCAGTAGTATCAATGAAGGGACCTATGGCTACACCTTC
TRBV5-1	TRBD2	NA	TRBJ2-7	CASSLVPGLAGEGGEQYF	TGCGCCAGCAGCTTGGTTCCGGGACTAGCGGGAGAAGGGGGCGAGCAGTACTTC
TRBV9	NA	NA	TRBJ1-5	CASSVSAQDQPQHF	TGTGCCAGCAGCGTATCGGCGCAGGATCAGCCCCAGCATTTT
TRBV27	NA	NA	TRBJ2-5	CASSSDPMQTQYF	TGTGCCAGCAGTTCCGACCCGATGCAGACCCAGTACTTC
TRBV21-1	NA	NA	TRBJ2-5	CASSKPLAGVVETQYF	TGTGCCAGCAGCAAACCCCTAGCGGGAGTTGTGGAGACCCAGTACTTC
TRBV5-5	NA	NA	TRBJ1-5	CASSSGTAPSQPQHF	TGTGCCAGCAGCTCGGGGACGGCCCCTAGTCAGCCCCAGCATTTT
TRBV7-7	NA	NA	TRBJ1-1	CASSEGQNTEAFF	TGTGCTAGCAGCGAGGGACAGAACACTGAAGCTTTCTTT
TRBV19	NA	NA	TRBJ1-1	CASSMRRNTEAFF	TGTGCCAGTAGTATGAGAAGGAACACTGAAGCTTTCTTT
TRBV6-5	TRBD1	NA	TRBJ2-1	CASSRDRGASSEQFF	TGTGCCAGCAGTCGGGACAGGGGCGCCTCGAGTGAGCAGTTCTTC
TRBV5-1	TRBD1	NA	TRBJ1-1	CASSTGGRAEAFF	TGCGCCAGCAGCACAGGGGGACGGGCTGAAGCTTTCTTT
TRBV6-5	NA	NA	TRBJ2-7	CASKQGPYEQYF	TGTGCCAGCAAACAGGGACCCTACGAGCAGTACTTC
TRBV5-1	NA	NA	TRBJ2-6	CASRGALGTGANVLTF	TGCGCCAGCCGCGGAGCGCTGGGAACTGGGGCCAACGTCCTGACTTTC
TRBV6-5	NA	NA	TRBJ1-1	CASIRANTEAFF	TGTGCCAGCATCCGGGCGAACACTGAAGCTTTCTTT
TRBV5-1	NA	NA	TRBJ1-2	CASRPPGTDGNYGYTF	TGCGCCAGCAGGCCCCCCGGGACCGATGGGAACTATGGCTACACCTTC
TRBV14	NA	NA	TRBJ2-7	CASSQGRYGYEQYF	TGTGCCAGCAGCCAGGGACGGTATGGCTACGAGCAGTACTTC
TRBV2	NA	NA	TRBJ1-5	CATTGGQGSNQPQHF	TGTGCCACCACTGGGGGGCAAGGAAGCAATCAGCCCCAGCATTTT
TRBV12-5	NA	NA	TRBJ2-5	CASGTPAPKGVWTQYF	TGTGCTAGTGGGACCCCCGCGCCGAAAGGGGTTTGGACCCAGTACTTC
TRBV11-1	TRBD2	NA	TRBJ2-1	CASSDLTSGRRNEQFF	TGTGCCAGCAGCGACCTCACTAGCGGGAGGAGGAATGAGCAGTTCTTC
TRBV19	NA	NA	TRBJ2-5	CASSIQQETQYF	TGTGCCAGTAGTATCCAACAAGAGACCCAGTACTTC
TRBV2	NA	NA	TRBJ2-7	CASSEQGYGNEQYF	TGTGCCAGCAGTGAACAGGGATATGGGAACGAGCAGTACTTC
TRBV5-1	TRBD1	NA	TRBJ1-1	CASSLITGGLNTEAFF	TGCGCCAGCAGCTTGATAACAGGGGGCTTGAACACTGAAGCTTTCTTT
TRBV27	TRBD2	NA	TRBJ2-7	CASSLAEPYSYEQYF	TGTGCCAGCAGCCTAGCGGAGCCCTACTCCTACGAGCAGTACTTC
TRBV5-1	NA	NA	TRBJ2-7	CASSPPSLQGIDEQYF	TGCGCCAGCAGCCCCCCCTCCCTACAGGGAATCGACGAGCAGTACTTC
TRBV6-5	TRBD1	NA	TRBJ1-1	CASSYSQGAGTEAFF	TGTGCCAGCAGTTACTCGCAGGGGGCGGGCACTGAAGCTTTCTTT
TRBV7-3	TRBD1	NA	TRBJ2-5	CASSLTGTAQETQYF	TGTGCCAGCAGCTTAACGGGGACAGCCCAAGAGACCCAGTACTTC
TRBV27	TRBD1	NA	TRBJ1-5	CASSLGSGGGSNQPQHF	TGTGCCAGCAGTTTAGGCTCAGGGGGCGGTAGCAATCAGCCCCAGCATTTT
TRBV11-2	TRBD2	NA	TRBJ2-1	CASSVTSGSSNEQFF	TGTGCCAGCAGCGTCACTAGCGGGAGTTCTAATGAGCAGTTCTTC
TRBV14	TRBD1	few	TRBJ1-2	CASSPRTGGLGYGYTF	TGTGCCAGCAGCCCACGGACAGGGGGCTTGGGCTATGGCTACACCTTC
TRBV6-5	NA	NA	TRBJ1-2	CASSYSGVGYTF	TGTGCCAGCAGTTACAGCGGGGTTGGCTACACCTTC
TRBV14	NA	NA	TRBJ2-1	CASSLNNEQFF	TGTGCCAGCAGCCTCAACAATGAGCAGTTCTTC
TRBV5-1	NA	NA	TRBJ2-7	CASSFPDMTRREQYF	TGCGCCAGCAGCTTTCCAGATATGACGAGACGCGAGCAGTACTTC
TRBV9	TRBD1	once	TRBJ2-7	CASSNDRGSYEQYF	TGTGCCAGCAGCAACGACAGGGGTTCCTACGAGCAGTACTTC
TRBV6-5	NA	NA	TRBJ2-7	CASSLIVGSYEQYF	TGTGCCAGCAGTTTAATCGTGGGGTCCTACGAGCAGTACTTC
TRBV5-1	NA	NA	TRBJ2-2	CASIGGGELFF	TGCGCCAGCATCGGGGGAGGGGAGCTGTTTTTT
TRBV5-1	NA	NA	TRBJ2-6	CASSLGLLLGANVLTF	TGCGCCAGCAGCTTGGGACTGCTGCTTGGGGCCAACGTCCTGACTTTC
TRBV19	TRBD1	NA	TRBJ1-5	CASSGQGGNQPQHF	TGTGCCAGTAGTGGACAGGGCGGCAATCAGCCCCAGCATTTT